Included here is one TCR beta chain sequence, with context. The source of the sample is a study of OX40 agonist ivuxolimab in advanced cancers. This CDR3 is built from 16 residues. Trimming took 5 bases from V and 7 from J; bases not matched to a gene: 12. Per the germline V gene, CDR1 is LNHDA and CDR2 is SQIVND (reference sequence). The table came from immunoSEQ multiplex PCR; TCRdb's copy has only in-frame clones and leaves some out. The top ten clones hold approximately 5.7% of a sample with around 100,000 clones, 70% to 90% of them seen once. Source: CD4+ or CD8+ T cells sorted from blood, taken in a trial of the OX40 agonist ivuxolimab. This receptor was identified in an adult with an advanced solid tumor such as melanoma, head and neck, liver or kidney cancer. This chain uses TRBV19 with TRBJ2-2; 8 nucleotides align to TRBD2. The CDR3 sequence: CASSPSRTSRIGELFF. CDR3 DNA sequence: TGTGCCAGTAGTCCCTCGCGGACTAGCAGAATCGGGGAGCTGTTTTTT.